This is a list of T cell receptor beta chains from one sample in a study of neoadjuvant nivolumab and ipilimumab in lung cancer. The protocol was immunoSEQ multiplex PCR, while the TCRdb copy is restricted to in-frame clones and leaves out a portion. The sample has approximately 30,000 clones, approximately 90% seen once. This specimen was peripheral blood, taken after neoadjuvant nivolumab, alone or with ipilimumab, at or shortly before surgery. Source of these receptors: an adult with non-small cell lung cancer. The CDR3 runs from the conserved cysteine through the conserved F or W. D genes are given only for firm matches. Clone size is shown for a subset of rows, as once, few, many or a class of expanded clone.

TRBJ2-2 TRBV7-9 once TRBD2 TGTGCCAGCAGCGTCGGGCTAGCGGCTAACACCGGGGAGCTGTTTTTT CASSVGLAANTGELFF
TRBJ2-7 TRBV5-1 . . TGCGCCAGCAGCTTGGGTCAGGGTTGGACCTACGAGCAGTACTTC CASSLGQGWTYEQYF
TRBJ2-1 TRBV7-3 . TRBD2 TGTGCCAGCAGCCCGGGGGGGAACAATGAGCAGTTCTTC CASSPGGNNEQFF
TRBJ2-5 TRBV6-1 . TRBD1 TGTGCCAGCACTTCAGACAGGGGGATCCAAGAGACCCAGTACTTC CASTSDRGIQETQYF
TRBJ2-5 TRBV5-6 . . TGTGCCAGCAGCTTAGTAGGGGAGACCCAGTACTTC CASSLVGETQYF
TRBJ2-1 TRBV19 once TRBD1 TGTGCCAGTAGTATAGGGACAGGGCAAGTTGGTGAGCAGTTCTTC CASSIGTGQVGEQFF
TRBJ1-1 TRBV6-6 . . TGTGCCAGCAGTCCCTTCGGCTGGCACACTGAAGCTTTCTTT CASSPFGWHTEAFF
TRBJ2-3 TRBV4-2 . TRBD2 TGTGCCAGCAGGGGACTGGGCGGGGGGGCCTTCGGCACAGATACGCAGTATTTT CASRGLGGGAFGTDTQYF
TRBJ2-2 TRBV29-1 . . TGCAGCGTAGGGGATATCGGGGAGCTGTTTTTT CSVGDIGELFF
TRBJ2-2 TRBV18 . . TGTGCCAGCTCCCAACAGGGAATCACCGGGGAGCTGTTTTTT CASSQQGITGELFF
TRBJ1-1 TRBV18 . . TGTGCCAGCTCACCCTACAGGGAAAACACTGAAGCTTTCTTT CASSPYRENTEAFF
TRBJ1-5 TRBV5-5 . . TGTGCCAGCAGCTTGGAGGGGGGCAATCAGCCCCAGCATTTT CASSLEGGNQPQHF
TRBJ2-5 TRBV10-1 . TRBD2 TGCGCCAGCAGTGAGTCGACTAGCGGGGCACAAGAGACCCAGTACTTC CASSESTSGAQETQYF
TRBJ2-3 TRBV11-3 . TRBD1 TGTGCCAGCAGCTCGAGGACAGGGGGAAGTGATACGCAGTATTTT CASSSRTGGSDTQYF
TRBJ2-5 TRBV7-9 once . TGTGCCAGCAGCTCAGGACAGTTCCAAGAGACCCAGTACTTC CASSSGQFQETQYF
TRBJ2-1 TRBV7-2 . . TGTGCCAGCAGCGGGGGGTTTAGCTACAATGAGCAGTTCTTC CASSGGFSYNEQFF
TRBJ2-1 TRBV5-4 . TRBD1 TGTGCCAGCAGCTTGGAGAGGGGGCAAACGAATGAGCAGTTCTTC CASSLERGQTNEQFF
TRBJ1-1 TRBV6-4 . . TGTGCCAGCAGTCTCAGTGGGGGACACACTGAAGCTTTCTTT CASSLSGGHTEAFF
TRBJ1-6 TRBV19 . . TGTGCCAGTAGTCCCTCACTGATTTCACCCCTCCACTTT CASSPSLISPLHF
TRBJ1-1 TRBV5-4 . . TGTGCCAGCAGCTTGGCCGGGGGGGCTGAAGCTTTCTTT CASSLAGGAEAFF
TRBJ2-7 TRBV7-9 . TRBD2 TGTGCCAGCAGCTTAGGGGTGTCTCTAGCGGGGGGCGTCTTCGACGAGCAGTACTTC CASSLGVSLAGGVFDEQYF
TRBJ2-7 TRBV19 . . TGTGCCAGTAGTATAGATACCTCCTACGAGCAGTACTTC CASSIDTSYEQYF
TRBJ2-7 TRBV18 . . TGTGCCAGCTCAGGGGTCTCGGGTAGTTTCTACGAGCAGTACTTC CASSGVSGSFYEQYF
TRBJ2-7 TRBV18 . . TGTGCCAGCTCACCACCGCAATCCTACGAGCAGTACTTC CASSPPQSYEQYF
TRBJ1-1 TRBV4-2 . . TGTGCCAGCAGCCTAAGTCAGCGTAGCACTGAAGCTTTCTTT CASSLSQRSTEAFF
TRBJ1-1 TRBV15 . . TGTGCCACCAGCAGAGTATCAAACAGGGTCGCGGAAGCTTTCTTT CATSRVSNRVAEAFF
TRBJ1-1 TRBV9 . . TGTGCCAGCAGCGTACGGGGGACGAACACTGAAGCTTTCTTT CASSVRGTNTEAFF
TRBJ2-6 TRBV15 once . TGTGCCACCAGCAGAGCAAACCCTGGGGCCAACGTCCTGACTTTC CATSRANPGANVLTF
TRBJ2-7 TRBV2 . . TGTGCCAGCAGTGTATATGGCGAGCAGTACTTC CASSVYGEQYF
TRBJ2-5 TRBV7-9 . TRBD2 TGTGCCAGCACCGCGGGCGGGGGGTTAGAGACCCAGTACTTC CASTAGGGLETQYF
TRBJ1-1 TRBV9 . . TGTGCCAGCAGCGGTGCGGTAAACACTGAAGCTTTCTTT CASSGAVNTEAFF
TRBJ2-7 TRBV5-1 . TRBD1 TGCGCCAGCAGCCTATGGACAGGGGCCTACGAGCAGTACTTC CASSLWTGAYEQYF
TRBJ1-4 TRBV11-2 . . TGTGCCAGCAGCTTATTTGAAAAACTGTTTTTT CASSLFEKLFF
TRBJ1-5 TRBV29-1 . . TGCAGCGCTACCACCCATGAGGGACAGCCCCAGCATTTT CSATTHEGQPQHF
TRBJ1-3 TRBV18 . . TGTGCCAGCTCACCAACGGCGCGGGGAAACACCATATATTTT CASSPTARGNTIYF
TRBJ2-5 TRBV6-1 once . TGTGCCAGCAGTGAAGTCGGGGGCGAGACCCAGTACTTC CASSEVGGETQYF
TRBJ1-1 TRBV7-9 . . TGTGCCAGCAGCTTAGGTCGCTGGAACACTGAAGCTTTCTTT CASSLGRWNTEAFF
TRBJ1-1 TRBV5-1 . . TGCGCCAGCAGCTTTTCGTCCGGGACGGTGAAGAACACTGAAGCTTTCTTT CASSFSSGTVKNTEAFF
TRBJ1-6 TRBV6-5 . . TGTGCCAGCAGTTACGATTCCGGGAATTCACCCCTCCACTTT CASSYDSGNSPLHF
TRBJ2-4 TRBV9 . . TGTGCCAGCAGCGTGGCTGGGCTCGATTGGGCCAAAAACATTCAGTACTTC CASSVAGLDWAKNIQYF
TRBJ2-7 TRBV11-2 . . TGTGCCAGCAGCTTGTGGCTGTCCTACGAGCAGTACTTC CASSLWLSYEQYF
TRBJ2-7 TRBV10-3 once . TGTGCCATCAGTGTTCCGGGTATGGAGCAGTACTTC CAISVPGMEQYF
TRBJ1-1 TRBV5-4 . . TGTGCCAGCAGCTTGGTCGGGGCGGCGAACACTGAAGCTTTCTTT CASSLVGAANTEAFF
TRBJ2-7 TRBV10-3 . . TGTGCCATCAGTGAAAAGAGGACAGCATCCTACGAGCAGTACTTC CAISEKRTASYEQYF
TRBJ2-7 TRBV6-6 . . TGTGCCAGCGCGGGACACCGGTCCTACGAGCAGTACTTC CASAGHRSYEQYF
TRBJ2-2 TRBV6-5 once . TGTGCCAGCAGTCTAATCGCCGGGGAGCTGTTTTTT CASSLIAGELFF
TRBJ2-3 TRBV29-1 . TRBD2 TGCAGCGTTGAAGGGGACACTAGCGGGGGAGCCACAGATACGCAGTATTTT CSVEGDTSGGATDTQYF